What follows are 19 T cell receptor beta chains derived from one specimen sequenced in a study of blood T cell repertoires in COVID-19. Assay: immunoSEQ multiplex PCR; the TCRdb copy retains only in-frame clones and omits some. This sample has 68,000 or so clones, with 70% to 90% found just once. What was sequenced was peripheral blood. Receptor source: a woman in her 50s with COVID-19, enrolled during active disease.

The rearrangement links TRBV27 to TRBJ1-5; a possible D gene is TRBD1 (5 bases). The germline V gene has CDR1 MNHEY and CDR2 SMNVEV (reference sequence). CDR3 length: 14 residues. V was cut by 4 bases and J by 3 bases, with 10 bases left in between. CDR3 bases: TGTGCCAGCAGTTCCCCAGGGATCAATCAGCCCCAGCATTTT. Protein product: CASSSPGINQPQHF.

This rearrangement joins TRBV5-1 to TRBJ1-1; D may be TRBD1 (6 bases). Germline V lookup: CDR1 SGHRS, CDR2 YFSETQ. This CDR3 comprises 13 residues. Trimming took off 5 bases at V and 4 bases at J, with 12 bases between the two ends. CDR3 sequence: CASREDSFTEAFF. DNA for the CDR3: TGCGCCAGCAGGGAGGACAGTTTCACTGAAGCTTTCTTT.

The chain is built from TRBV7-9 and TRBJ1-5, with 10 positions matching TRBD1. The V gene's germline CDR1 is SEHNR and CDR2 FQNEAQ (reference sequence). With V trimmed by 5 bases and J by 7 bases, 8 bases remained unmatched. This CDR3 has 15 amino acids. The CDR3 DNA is TGTGCCAGCAGCCCGACGACAGGGGGCGGGCAGCCCCAGCATTTT. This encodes CASSPTTGGGQPQHF.

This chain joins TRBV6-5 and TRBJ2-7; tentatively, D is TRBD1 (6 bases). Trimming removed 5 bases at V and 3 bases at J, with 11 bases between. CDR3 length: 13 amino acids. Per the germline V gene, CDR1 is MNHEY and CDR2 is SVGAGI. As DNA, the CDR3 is TGTGCCAGCAGTAAGCACAGGGACTACGAGCAGTACTTC. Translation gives CASSKHRDYEQYF.

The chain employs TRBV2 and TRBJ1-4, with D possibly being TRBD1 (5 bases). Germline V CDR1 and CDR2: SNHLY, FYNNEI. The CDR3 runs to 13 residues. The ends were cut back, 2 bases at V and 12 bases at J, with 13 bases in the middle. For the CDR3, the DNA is TGTGCCAGCAGTGAAAGGTCTCGGGGGGAACTGTTTTTT. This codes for CASSERSRGELFF.

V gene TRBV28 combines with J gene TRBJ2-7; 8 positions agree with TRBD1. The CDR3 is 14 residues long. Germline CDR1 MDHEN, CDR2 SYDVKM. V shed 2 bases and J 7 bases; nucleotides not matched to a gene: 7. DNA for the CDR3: TGTGCCAGCAGTTTACCGCAGGGGGCATATGAGCAGTACTTC. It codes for CASSLPQGAYEQYF.

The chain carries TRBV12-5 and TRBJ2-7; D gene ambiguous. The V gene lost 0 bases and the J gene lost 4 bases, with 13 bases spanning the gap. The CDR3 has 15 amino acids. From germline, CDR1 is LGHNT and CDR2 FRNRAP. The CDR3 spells CASGLVRFSPYEQYF. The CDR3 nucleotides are TGTGCTAGTGGTTTGGTACGGTTCTCACCTTACGAGCAGTACTTC.

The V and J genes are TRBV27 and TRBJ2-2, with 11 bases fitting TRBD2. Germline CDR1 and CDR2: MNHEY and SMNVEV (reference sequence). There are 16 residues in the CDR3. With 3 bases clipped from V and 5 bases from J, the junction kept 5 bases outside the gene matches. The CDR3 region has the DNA TGTGCCAGCAGTTTCGGAATAGCGGGAGGGACCGGGGAGCTGTTTTTT. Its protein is CASSFGIAGGTGELFF.

This CDR3 reads CAWSDRDTQYF. Written as DNA, the CDR3 is TGTGCCTGGAGTGACAGGGATACGCAGTATTTT. The chain couples TRBV30 to TRBJ2-3; D possibly corresponds to TRBD1 (5 bases). V lost 1 base and J 6 bases, leaving 5 bases between the germline ends. Germline CDR1 reads GTSNPN; CDR2 reads SVGIG (reference sequence). The CDR3 runs 11 residues.

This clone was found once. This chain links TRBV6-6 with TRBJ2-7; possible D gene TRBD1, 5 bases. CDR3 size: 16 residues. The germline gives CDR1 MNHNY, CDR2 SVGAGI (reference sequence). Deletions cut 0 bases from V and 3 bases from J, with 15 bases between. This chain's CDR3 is CASSYSVQGLDYEQYF. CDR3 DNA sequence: TGTGCCAGCAGTTACTCGGTGCAGGGTCTGGACTACGAGCAGTACTTC.

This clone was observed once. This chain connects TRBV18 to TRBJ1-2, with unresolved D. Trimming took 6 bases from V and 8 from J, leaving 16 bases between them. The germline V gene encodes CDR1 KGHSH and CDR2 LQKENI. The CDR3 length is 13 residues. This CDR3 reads CASSARVSGGYTF. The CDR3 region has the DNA TGTGCCAGCTCGGCGCGTGTGTCGGGAGGCTACACCTTC.

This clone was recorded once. The CDR3 spells CASSPNSGGGSYNEQFF. The DNA for the CDR3 is TGTGCCAGCAGCCCCAATAGCGGGGGGGGCTCCTACAATGAGCAGTTCTTC. The rearrangement joins TRBV2 to TRBJ2-1; 11 nucleotides line up with TRBD2. Germline CDR1 SNHLY, CDR2 FYNNEI. After removal of 6 bases from V and 0 bases from J, the junction contained 7 bases not matched to a gene. The CDR3 is 17 residues long.

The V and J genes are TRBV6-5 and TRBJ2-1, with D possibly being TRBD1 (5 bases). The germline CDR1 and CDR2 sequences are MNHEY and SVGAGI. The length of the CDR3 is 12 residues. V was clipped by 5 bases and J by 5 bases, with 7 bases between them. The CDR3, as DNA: TGTGCCAGCAGTAAGACAGACAATGAGCAGTTCTTC. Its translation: CASSKTDNEQFF.

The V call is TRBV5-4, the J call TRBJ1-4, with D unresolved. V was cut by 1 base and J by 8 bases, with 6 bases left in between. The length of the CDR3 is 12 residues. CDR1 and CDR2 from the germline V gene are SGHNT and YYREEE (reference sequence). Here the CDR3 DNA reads TGTGCCAGCAGCTTGTCGGGGGAAAAACTGTTTTTT. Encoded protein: CASSLSGEKLFF. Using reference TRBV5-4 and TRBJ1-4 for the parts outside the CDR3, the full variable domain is ETGVTQSPTHLIKTRGQQVTLRCSSQSGHNTVSWYQQALGQGPQFIFQYYREEENGRGNFPPRFSGLQFPNYSSELNVNALELDDSALYLCASSLSGEKLFFGSGTQLSVL.

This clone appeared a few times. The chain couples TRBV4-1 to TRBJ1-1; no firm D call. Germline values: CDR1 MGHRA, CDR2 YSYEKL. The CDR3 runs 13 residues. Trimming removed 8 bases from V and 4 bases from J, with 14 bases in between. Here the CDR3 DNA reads TGCGCCAGCGCTCTCGAGGGCGGCACTGAAGCTTTCTTT. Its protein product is CASALEGGTEAFF.

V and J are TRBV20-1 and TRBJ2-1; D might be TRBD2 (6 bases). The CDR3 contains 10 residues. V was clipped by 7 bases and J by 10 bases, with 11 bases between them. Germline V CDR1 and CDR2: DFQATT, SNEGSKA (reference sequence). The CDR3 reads CSVDRGEQFF. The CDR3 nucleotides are TGCAGTGTTGACCGGGGGGAGCAGTTCTTC.

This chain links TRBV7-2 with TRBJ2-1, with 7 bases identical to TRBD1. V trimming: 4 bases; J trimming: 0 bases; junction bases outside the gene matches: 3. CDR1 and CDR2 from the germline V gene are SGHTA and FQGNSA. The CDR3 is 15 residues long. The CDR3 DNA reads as TGTGCCAGCAGCTACAGGGGAAGCTCCTACAATGAGCAGTTCTTC. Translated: CASSYRGSSYNEQFF.

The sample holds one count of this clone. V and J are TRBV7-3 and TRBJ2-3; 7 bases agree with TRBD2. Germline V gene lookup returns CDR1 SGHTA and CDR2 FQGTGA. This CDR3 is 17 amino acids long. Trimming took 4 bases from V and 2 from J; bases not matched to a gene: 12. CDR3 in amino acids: CASSSRVGGSSTDTQYF. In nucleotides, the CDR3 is TGTGCCAGCAGCTCAAGGGTCGGGGGGAGCTCCACAGATACGCAGTATTTT.

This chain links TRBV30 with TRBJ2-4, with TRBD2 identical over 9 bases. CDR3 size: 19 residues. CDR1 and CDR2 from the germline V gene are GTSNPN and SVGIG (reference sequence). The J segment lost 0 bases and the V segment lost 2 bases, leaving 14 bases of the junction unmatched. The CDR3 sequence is CAWSLKREAFPLAKNIQYF. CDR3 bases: TGTGCCTGGAGTCTCAAGCGGGAGGCTTTTCCTTTAGCCAAAAACATTCAGTACTTC.